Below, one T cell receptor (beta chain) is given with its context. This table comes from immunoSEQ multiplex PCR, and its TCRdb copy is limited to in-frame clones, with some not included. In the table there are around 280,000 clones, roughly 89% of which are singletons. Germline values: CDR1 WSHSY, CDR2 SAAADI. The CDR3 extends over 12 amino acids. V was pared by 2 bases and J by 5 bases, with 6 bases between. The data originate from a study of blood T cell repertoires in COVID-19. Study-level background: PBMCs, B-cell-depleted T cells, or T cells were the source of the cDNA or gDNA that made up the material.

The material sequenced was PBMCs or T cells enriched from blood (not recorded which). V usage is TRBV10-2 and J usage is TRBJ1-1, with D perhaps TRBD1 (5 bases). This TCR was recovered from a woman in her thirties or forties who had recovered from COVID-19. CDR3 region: CASSEGGTEAFF. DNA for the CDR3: TGCGCCAGCAGTGAGGGGGGGACTGAAGCTTTCTTT.